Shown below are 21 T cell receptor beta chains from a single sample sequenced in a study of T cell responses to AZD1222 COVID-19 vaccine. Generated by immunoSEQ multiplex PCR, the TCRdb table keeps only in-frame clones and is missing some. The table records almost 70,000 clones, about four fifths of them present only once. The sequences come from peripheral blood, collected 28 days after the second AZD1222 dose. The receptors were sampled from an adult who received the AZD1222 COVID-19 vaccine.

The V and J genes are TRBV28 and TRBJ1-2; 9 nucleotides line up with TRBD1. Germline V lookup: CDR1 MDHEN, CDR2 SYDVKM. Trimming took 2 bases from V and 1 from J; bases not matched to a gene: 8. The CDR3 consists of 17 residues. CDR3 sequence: CASSLEAGTGYNYGYTF. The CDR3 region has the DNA TGTGCCAGCAGTTTAGAAGCCGGGACAGGGTATAACTATGGCTACACCTTC.

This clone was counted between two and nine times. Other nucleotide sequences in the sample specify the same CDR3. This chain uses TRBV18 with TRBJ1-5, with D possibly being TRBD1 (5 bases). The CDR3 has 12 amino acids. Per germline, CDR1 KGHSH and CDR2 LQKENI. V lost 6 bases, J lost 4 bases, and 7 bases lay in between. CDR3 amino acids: CASSGGNQPQHF. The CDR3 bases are TGTGCCAGCTCGGGGGGTAATCAGCCCCAGCATTTT.

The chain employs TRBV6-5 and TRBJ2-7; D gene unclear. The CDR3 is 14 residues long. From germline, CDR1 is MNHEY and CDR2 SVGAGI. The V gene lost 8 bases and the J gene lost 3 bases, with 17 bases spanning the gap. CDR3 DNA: TGTGCCAGCGGGAAAGGTGGGGTAGGCTACGAGCAGTACTTC. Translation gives CASGKGGVGYEQYF.

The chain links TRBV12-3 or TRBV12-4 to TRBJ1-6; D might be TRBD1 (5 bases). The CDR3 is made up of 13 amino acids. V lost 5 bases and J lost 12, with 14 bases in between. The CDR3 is CASSPWDDEPLHF. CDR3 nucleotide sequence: TGTGCCAGCAGTCCGTGGGACGATGAACCCCTCCACTTT.

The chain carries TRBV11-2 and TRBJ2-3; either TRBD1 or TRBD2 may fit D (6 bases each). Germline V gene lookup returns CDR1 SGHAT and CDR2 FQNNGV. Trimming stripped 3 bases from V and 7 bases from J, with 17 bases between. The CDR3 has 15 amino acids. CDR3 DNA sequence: TGTGCCAGCAGCTTGGGGGGCGGGGAACCCAATACGCAGTATTTT. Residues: CASSLGGGEPNTQYF.

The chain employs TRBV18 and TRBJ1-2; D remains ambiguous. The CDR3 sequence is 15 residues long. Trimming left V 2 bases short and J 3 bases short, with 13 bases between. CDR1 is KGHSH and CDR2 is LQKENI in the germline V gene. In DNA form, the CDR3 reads TGTGCCAGCTCACCAGCTATTCTGGAGTACTATGGCTACACCTTC. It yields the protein CASSPAILEYYGYTF.

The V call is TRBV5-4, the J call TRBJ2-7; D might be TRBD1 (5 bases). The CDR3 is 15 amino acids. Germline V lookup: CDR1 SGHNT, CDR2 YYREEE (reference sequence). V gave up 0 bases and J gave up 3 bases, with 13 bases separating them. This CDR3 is CASSLETASYYEQYF. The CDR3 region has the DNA TGTGCCAGCAGCTTGGAGACAGCGTCTTACTACGAGCAGTACTTC.

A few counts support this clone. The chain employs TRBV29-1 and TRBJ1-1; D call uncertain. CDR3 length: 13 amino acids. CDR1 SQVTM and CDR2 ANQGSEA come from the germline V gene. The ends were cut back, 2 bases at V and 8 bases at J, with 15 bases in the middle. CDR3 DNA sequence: TGCAGCGTTGAATATTACCAAAACCCCGAAGCTTTCTTT. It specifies CSVEYYQNPEAFF.

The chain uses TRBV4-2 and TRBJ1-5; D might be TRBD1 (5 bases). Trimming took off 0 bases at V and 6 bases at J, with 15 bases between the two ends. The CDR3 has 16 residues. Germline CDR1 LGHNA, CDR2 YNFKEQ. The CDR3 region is CASSQDKAGGGQPQHF. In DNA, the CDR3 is TGTGCCAGCAGCCAAGATAAAGCGGGTGGGGGTCAGCCCCAGCATTTT.

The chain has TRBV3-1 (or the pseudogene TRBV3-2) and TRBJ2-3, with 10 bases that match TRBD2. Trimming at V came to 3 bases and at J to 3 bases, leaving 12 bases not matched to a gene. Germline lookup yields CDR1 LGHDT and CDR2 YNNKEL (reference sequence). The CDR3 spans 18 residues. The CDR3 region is CASSHSGGATSRTDTQYF. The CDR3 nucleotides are TGTGCCAGCAGCCACAGCGGGGGGGCAACTTCACGGACAGATACGCAGTATTTT.

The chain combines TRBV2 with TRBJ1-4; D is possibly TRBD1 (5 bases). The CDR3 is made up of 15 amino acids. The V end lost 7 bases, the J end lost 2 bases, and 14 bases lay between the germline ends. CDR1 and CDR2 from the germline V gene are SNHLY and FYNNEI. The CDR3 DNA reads TGTGCCAGCAATGGCAGGGAGGCGACTAATGAAAAACTGTTTTTT. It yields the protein CASNGREATNEKLFF.

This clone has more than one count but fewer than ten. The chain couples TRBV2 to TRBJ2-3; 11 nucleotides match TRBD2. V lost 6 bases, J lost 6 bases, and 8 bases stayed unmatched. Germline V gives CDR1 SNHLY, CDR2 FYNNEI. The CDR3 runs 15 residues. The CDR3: CASRGLTSGGDTQYF. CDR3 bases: TGTGCCAGCAGAGGTCTCACTAGCGGGGGTGATACGCAGTATTTT.

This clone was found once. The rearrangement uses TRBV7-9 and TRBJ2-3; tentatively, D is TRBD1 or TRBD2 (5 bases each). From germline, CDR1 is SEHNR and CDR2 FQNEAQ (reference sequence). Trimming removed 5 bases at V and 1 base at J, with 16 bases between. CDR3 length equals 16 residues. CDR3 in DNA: TGTGCCAGCAGCCTAAATTCGGGACCCCGCACAGATACGCAGTATTTT. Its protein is CASSLNSGPRTDTQYF.

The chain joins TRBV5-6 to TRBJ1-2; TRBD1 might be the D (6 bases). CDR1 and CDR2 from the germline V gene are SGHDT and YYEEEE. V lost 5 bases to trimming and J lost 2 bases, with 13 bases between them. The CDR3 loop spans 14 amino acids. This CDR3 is CASRWGHGNYGYTF. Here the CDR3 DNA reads TGTGCCAGCAGGTGGGGGCATGGGAACTATGGCTACACCTTC.

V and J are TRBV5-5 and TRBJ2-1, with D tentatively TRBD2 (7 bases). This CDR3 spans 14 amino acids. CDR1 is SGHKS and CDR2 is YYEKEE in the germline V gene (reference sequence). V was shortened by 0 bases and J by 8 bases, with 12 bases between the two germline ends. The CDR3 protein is CASSLGGGADEQFF. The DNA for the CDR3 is TGTGCCAGCAGCTTGGGTGGGGGGGCCGATGAGCAGTTCTTC.

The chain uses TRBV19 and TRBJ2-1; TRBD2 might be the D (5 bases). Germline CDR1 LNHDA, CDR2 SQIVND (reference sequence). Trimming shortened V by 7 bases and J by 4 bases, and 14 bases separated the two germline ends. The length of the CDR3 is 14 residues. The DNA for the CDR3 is TGTGCCAGTACTCCCTCCCCGGGATACAATGAGCAGTTCTTC. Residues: CASTPSPGYNEQFF.

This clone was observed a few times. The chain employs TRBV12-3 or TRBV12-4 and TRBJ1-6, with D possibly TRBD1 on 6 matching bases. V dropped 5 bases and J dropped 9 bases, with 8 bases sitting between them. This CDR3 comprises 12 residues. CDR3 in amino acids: CASSNRASPLHF. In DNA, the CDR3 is TGTGCCAGCAGTAACAGGGCTTCACCCCTCCACTTT.

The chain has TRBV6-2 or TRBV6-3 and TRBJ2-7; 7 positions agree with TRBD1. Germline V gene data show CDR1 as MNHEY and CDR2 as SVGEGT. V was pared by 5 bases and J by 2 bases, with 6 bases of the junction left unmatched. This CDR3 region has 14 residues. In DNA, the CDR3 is TGTGCCAGCAGTCCGACAGGGAACCCCTACGAGCAGTACTTC. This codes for CASSPTGNPYEQYF.

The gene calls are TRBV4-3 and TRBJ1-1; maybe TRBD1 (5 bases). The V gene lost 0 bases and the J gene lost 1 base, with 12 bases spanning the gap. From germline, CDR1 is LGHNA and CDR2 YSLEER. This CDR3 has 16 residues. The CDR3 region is CASSQDLIGGNTEAFF. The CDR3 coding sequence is TGCGCCAGCAGCCAAGATCTGATCGGGGGGAACACTGAAGCTTTCTTT.

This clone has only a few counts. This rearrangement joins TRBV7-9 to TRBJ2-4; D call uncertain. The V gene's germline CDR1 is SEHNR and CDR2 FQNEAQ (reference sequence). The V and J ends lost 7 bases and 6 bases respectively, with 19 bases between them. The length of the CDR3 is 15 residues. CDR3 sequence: CASNKEEGMGNIQYF. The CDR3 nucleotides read TGTGCCAGCAACAAAGAAGAAGGGATGGGAAACATTCAGTACTTC.

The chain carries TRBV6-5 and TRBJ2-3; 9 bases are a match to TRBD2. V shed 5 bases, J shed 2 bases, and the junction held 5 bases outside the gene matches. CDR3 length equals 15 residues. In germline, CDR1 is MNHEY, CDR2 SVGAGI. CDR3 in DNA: TGTGCCAGCAGTAAGGGACTAGCAATCACAGATACGCAGTATTTT. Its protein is CASSKGLAITDTQYF.